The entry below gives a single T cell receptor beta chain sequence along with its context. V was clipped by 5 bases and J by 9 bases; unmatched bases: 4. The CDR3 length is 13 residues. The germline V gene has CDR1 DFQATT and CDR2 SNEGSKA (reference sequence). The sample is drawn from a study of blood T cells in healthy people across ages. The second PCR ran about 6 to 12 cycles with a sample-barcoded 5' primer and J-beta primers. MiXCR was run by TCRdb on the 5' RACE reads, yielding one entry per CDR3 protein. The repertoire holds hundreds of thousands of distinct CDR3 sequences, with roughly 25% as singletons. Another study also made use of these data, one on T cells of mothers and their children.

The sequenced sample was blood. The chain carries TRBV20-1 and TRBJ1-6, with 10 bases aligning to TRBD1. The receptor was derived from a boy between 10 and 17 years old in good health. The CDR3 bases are TGCAGTGCTGGGGGGACAGGGGTTTCACCCCTCCACTTT. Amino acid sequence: CSAGGTGVSPLHF.